The 12 T cell receptor beta chains listed next were all sequenced from one sample in a study of control samples from healthy donors and cancer patients. TCRdb's table, derived via immunoSEQ multiplex PCR, lists solely in-frame clones and lacks some. The sample contains some 150,000 clones, about 94% of which appear only once. The specimen sequenced was blood. Receptors were obtained from a woman between 55 and 75 years old in good health.

The table lists this clone with a few counts. CDR3 sequence (DNA): TGTGCCAGCTCACCAGGGGGCAAGTACGAGCAGTACTTC. Protein: CASSPGGKYEQYF. This rearrangement joins TRBV18 to TRBJ2-7; the D gene is possibly TRBD1 (6 bases). The CDR3 is 13 amino acids. Germline CDR1 is KGHSH and CDR2 is LQKENI. V lost 2 bases, J lost 4 bases, and 9 bases lay in between.

This chain connects TRBV13 to TRBJ2-3; TRBD1 matches at 9 bases. This CDR3 is 15 amino acids long. Trimming cost V 5 bases and J 4 bases; bases outside gene matches: 7. Germline V gene lookup returns CDR1 PRHDT and CDR2 FYEKMQ (reference sequence). CDR3 nucleotide sequence: TGTGCCAGCAGCCGACAGGGGGGTTTCGCAGATACGCAGTATTTT. Residues: CASSRQGGFADTQYF.

V usage is TRBV6-5 and J usage is TRBJ1-6; perhaps TRBD1 as D (6 bases). Germline V lookup: CDR1 MNHEY, CDR2 SVGAGI. This CDR3 is built from 16 residues. V was clipped by 1 base and J by 4 bases, with 11 bases between them. CDR3 in DNA: TGTGCCAGCAGTTACTACCGGACAGTGTATAATTCACCCCTCCACTTT. Its protein product is CASSYYRTVYNSPLHF.

The chain is built from TRBV2 and TRBJ2-3; TRBD2 agrees at 9 bases. Unmatched junction bases numbered 6, after V lost 6 bases and J lost 2 bases. The CDR3 contains 15 residues. Germline V gives CDR1 SNHLY, CDR2 FYNNEI. The CDR3 coding sequence is TGTGCCAGCAGGAGGACTAGCGAGATCACAGATACGCAGTATTTT. Protein sequence: CASRRTSEITDTQYF.

The chain recombines TRBV12-3 or TRBV12-4 with TRBJ1-2, with D possibly matching TRBD1 (6 bases). The germline V and J ends were trimmed by 5 bases and 8 bases, with 15 bases remaining between them. This CDR3 has 13 residues. CDR3 amino acids: CASSHPAGGGYTF. CDR3 sequence (DNA): TGTGCCAGCAGTCACCCGGCGGGGGGCGGCTACACCTTC.

The V and J genes are TRBV2 and TRBJ2-5; 9 positions agree with TRBD2. The V gene's germline CDR1 is SNHLY and CDR2 FYNNEI. V lost 9 bases to trimming and J lost 4 bases; unmatched junction nucleotides: 9. The CDR3 totals 14 residues. The CDR3 DNA sequence: TGTGCCAGTAGGCGGGGGGGCCTGGGAGAGACCCAGTACTTC. Encoded protein: CASRRGGLGETQYF.

The rearrangement links TRBV18 to TRBJ2-1; TRBD2 is a possible D gene (7 bases). The germline V gene encodes CDR1 KGHSH and CDR2 LQKENI. CDR3 length equals 14 residues. V shed 6 bases and J shed 12 bases, with 21 bases lying between them. The CDR3 sequence: CASSPQWGGERQFF. The CDR3, as DNA: TGTGCCAGCTCCCCCCAATGGGGGGGCGAACGGCAGTTCTTC. Combining the CDR3 with reference TRBV18 and TRBJ2-1 gives the whole variable domain NAGVMQNPRHLVRRRGQEARLRCSPMKGHSHVYWYRQLPEEGLKFMVYLQKENIIDESGMPKERFSAEFPKEGPSILRIQQVVRGDSAAYFCASSPQWGGERQFFGPGTRLTVL.

The rearrangement joins TRBV5-4 to TRBJ2-1, with TRBD2 as a possible D gene (7 bases). CDR1 SGHNT and CDR2 YYREEE come from the germline V gene (reference sequence). CDR3 length: 14 residues. Between the trimmed V and J ends, which lost 4 bases and 10 bases, there was a span of 18 bases. CDR3 nucleotides: TGTGCCAGCAGCCGGTACGGGGGGCCCCGGGAGCAGTTCTTC. Protein: CASSRYGGPREQFF.

This rearrangement joins TRBV7-9 to TRBJ1-5, with D unresolved. This CDR3 has 13 residues. The germline CDR1 and CDR2 sequences are SEHNR and FQNEAQ (reference sequence). Between the trimmed V and J ends, which lost 5 bases and 4 bases, there was a span of 9 bases. The CDR3 loop reads CASSKEGNQPQHF. The DNA for the CDR3 is TGTGCCAGCAGCAAGGAGGGTAATCAGCCCCAGCATTTT.

The rearrangement uses TRBV6-2 or TRBV6-3 and TRBJ2-7; TRBD1 is a possible D gene (5 bases). This CDR3 region has 15 residues. Deletions cut 6 bases from V and 0 bases from J, with 15 bases between. Germline CDR1 reads MNHEY; CDR2 reads SVGEGT. The CDR3 DNA reads as TGTGCCAGCAGCCCCGGACAATTGGGCTCCTACGAGCAGTACTTC. As protein: CASSPGQLGSYEQYF.

In DNA form, the CDR3 reads TGCAGTGCTAGTAGGAGGGGGGTATATAATTCACCCCTCCACTTT. Protein product: CSASRRGVYNSPLHF. The chain couples TRBV20-1 to TRBJ1-6; D possibly corresponds to TRBD1 (6 bases). Germline lookup yields CDR1 DFQATT and CDR2 SNEGSKA (reference sequence). This CDR3 has 15 residues. Trimming left V 3 bases short and J 4 bases short, with 13 bases between.

The V gene is TRBV6-5, the J gene TRBJ1-3; the D gene is possibly TRBD1 (5 bases). V lost 2 bases and J 4 bases, leaving 12 bases between the germline ends. CDR1 MNHEY and CDR2 SVGAGI come from the germline V gene. The CDR3 runs to 15 residues. The DNA of the CDR3 is TGTGCCAGCAGTTACCTCGCGGGGGGGGGAAACACCATATATTTT. This translates into CASSYLAGGGNTIYF.